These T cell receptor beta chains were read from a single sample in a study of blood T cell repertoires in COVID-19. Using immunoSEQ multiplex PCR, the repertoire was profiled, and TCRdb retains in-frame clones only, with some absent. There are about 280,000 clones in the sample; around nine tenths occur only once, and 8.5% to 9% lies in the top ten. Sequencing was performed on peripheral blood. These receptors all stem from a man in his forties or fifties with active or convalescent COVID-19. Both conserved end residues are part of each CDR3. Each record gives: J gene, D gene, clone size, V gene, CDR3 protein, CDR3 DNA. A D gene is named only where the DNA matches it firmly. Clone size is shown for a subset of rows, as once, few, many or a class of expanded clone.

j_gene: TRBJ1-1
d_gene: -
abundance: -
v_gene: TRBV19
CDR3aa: CASSIPAAGAEAFF
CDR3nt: TGTGCCAGTAGTATCCCCGCGGCCGGGGCTGAAGCTTTCTTT

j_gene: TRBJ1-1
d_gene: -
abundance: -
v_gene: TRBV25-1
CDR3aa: CASSEYGANTEAFF
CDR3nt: TGTGCCAGCAGTGAGTACGGAGCGAACACTGAAGCTTTCTTT

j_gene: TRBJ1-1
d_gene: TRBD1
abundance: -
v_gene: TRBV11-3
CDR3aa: CASSPQTGAMGNTEAFF
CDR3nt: TGTGCCAGCAGCCCCCAGACAGGGGCTATGGGGAACACTGAAGCTTTCTTT

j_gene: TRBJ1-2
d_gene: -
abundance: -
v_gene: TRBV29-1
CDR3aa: CSPQDQGFRTF
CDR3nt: TGCAGCCCTCAGGACCAGGGTTTCCGGACCTTC

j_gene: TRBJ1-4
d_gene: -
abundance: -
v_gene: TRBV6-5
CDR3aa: CASSSGQRNEKLFF
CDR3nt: TGTGCCAGCAGTAGCGGACAGAGGAATGAAAAACTGTTTTTT

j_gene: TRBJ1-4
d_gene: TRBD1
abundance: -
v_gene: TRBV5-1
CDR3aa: CASSLDGTGFEKLFF
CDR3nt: TGCGCCAGCAGCTTGGACGGGACAGGGTTTGAAAAACTGTTTTTT

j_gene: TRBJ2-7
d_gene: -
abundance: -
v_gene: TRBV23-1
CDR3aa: CASRPGGGAADPYEQYF
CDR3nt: TGCGCCAGCAGACCAGGTGGGGGGGCGGCGGACCCCTACGAGCAGTACTTC

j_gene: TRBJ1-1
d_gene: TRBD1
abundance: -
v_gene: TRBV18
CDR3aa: CASSPRTGEAFF
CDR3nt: TGTGCCAGCTCACCGCGGACAGGTGAAGCTTTCTTT

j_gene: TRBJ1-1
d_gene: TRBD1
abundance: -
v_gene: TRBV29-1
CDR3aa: CSVLMDRNLGGTEAFF
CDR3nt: TGCAGCGTTCTAATGGACAGGAACCTAGGGGGGACTGAAGCTTTCTTT

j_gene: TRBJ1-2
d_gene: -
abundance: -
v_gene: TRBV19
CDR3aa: CASSIDLSPSSF
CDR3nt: TGTGCCAGTAGTATAGATTTGTCGCCCTCCAGCTTC

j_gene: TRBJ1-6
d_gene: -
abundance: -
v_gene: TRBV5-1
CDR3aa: CASSLGGINSPLHF
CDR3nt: TGCGCCAGCAGCTTAGGAGGGATTAATTCACCCCTCCACTTT

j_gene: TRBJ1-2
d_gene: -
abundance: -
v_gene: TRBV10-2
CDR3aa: CASSDNSRDYGYTF
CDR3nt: TGCGCCAGCAGTGACAACAGTCGTGACTATGGCTACACCTTC

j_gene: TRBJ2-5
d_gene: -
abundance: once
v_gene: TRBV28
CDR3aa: CASSLSGRAQETQYF
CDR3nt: TGTGCCAGCAGTTTATCGGGCAGGGCCCAAGAGACCCAGTACTTC

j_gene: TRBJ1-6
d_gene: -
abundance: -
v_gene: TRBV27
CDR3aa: CASSQRQLSYNSPLHF
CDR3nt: TGTGCCAGCAGTCAACGACAACTCTCCTATAATTCACCCCTCCACTTT

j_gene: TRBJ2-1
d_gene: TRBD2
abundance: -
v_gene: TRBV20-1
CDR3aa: CSASALLAGAENEQFF
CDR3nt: TGCAGTGCTAGTGCCCTGCTAGCGGGAGCGGAGAATGAGCAGTTCTTC

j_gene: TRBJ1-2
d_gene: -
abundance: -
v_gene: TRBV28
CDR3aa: CASSRRVYGYTF
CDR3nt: TGTGCCAGCAGTCGCAGGGTCTATGGCTACACCTTC

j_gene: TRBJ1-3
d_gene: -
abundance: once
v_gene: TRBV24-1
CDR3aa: CATRASSGNTIYF
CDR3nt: TGTGCCACCAGGGCCTCCTCTGGAAACACCATATATTTT

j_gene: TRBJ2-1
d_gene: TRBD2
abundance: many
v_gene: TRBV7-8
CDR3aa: CASSSSTSGSTGEQFF
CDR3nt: TGTGCCAGCAGCTCTTCGACTAGCGGGAGCACGGGTGAGCAGTTCTTC

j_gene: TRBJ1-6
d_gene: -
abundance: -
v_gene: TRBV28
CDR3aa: CASSLPLPGNSPLHF
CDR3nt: TGTGCCAGCAGTCTCCCCCTCCCGGGAAATTCACCCCTCCACTTT

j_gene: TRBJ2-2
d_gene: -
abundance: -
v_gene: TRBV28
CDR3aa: CASSLSLRMGGWGELFF
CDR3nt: TGTGCCAGCAGTTTATCCCTCCGAATGGGGGGTTGGGGGGAGCTGTTTTTT

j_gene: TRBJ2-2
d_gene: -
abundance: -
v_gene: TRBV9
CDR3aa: CASSAREGRLYSGELFF
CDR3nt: TGTGCCAGCAGCGCCCGGGAAGGGCGGTTATACTCCGGGGAGCTGTTTTTT

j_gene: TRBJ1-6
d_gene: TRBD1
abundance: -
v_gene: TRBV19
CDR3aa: CASSGTGGGSPLHF
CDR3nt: TGTGCCAGTAGCGGAACAGGGGGAGGTTCACCCCTCCACTTT

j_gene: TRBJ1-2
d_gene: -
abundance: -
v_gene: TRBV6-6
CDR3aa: CASSLLGQTSAYGYTF
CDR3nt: TGTGCCAGCAGTCTTTTAGGACAGACGTCTGCCTATGGCTACACCTTC

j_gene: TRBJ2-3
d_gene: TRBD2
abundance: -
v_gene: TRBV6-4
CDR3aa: CASATSGKDTQYF
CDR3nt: TGTGCCAGCGCGACTAGCGGGAAGGATACGCAGTATTTT

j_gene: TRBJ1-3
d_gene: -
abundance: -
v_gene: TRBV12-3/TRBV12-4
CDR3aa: CASTFSGNTIYF
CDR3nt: TGTGCCAGCACCTTCTCTGGAAACACCATATATTTT

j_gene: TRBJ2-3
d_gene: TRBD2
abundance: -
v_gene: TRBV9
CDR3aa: CASSVDAGGTDTQYF
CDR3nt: TGTGCCAGCAGCGTAGATGCGGGAGGCACAGATACGCAGTATTTT

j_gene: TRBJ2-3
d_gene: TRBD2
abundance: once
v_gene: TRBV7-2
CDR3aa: CASSSPGLAEDTQYF
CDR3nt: TGTGCCAGCAGCTCTCCGGGACTAGCGGAAGATACGCAGTATTTT

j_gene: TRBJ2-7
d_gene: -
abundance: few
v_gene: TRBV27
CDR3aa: CASPLEARSSYEQYF
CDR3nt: TGTGCCAGCCCCCTTGAGGCCCGGAGCTCCTACGAGCAGTACTTC

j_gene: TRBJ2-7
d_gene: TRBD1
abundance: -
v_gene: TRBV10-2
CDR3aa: CASSEARDRSSQYF
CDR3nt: TGCGCCAGCAGTGAGGCCCGGGACAGGAGTTCGCAGTACTTC

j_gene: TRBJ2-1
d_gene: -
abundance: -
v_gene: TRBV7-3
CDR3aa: CASSPQSPDSYNEQFF
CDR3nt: TGTGCCAGCAGCCCACAATCCCCAGACAGCTACAATGAGCAGTTCTTC

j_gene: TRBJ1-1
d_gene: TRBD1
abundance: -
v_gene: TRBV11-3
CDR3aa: CASSFGQGNTEAFF
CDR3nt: TGTGCCAGCAGCTTCGGACAGGGGAACACTGAAGCTTTCTTT

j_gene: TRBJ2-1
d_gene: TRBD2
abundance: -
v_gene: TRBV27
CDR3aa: CASSDSAGGYSYNEQFF
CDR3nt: TGTGCCAGCAGTGACTCAGCGGGAGGGTACTCCTACAATGAGCAGTTCTTC

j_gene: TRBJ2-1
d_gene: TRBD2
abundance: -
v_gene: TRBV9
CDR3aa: CASSVSSGGHNEQFF
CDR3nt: TGTGCCAGCAGCGTTTCTAGCGGGGGGCACAATGAGCAGTTCTTC

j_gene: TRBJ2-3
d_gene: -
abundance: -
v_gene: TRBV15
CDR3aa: CATSRVPVTETDTQYF
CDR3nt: TGTGCCACCAGCAGAGTTCCCGTGACAGAAACAGATACGCAGTATTTT

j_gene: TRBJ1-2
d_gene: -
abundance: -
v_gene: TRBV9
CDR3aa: CASSVAPYSHDNYGYTF
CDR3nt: TGTGCCAGCAGCGTAGCCCCCTACAGTCACGATAACTATGGCTACACCTTC

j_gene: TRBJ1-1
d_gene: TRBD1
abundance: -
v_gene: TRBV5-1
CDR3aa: CASRTGGTNTEAFF
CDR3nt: TGCGCCAGCAGGACAGGGGGCACGAACACTGAAGCTTTCTTT

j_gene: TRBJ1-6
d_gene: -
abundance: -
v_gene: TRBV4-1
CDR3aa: CASSQEEESPLHF
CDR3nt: TGCGCCAGCAGCCAAGAAGAGGAATCACCCCTCCACTTT

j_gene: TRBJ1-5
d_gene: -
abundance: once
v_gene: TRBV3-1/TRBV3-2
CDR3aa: CASSQDWGGGQPQHF
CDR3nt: TGTGCCAGCAGCCAAGATTGGGGTGGAGGCCAGCCCCAGCATTTT

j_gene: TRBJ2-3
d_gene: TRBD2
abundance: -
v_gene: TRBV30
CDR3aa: CACQPLAGGTDTQYF
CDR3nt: TGTGCCTGCCAGCCCCTAGCGGGGGGAACAGATACGCAGTATTTT

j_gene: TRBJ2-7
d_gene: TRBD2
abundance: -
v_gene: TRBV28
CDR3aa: CASSPGGTSSYEQYF
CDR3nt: TGTGCCAGCAGCCCGGGGGGGACGTCATCCTACGAGCAGTACTTC

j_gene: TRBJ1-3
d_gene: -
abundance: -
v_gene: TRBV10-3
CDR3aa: CAIRENSQVAGNTIYF
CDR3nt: TGTGCCATCAGGGAAAACTCACAGGTTGCTGGAAACACCATATATTTT

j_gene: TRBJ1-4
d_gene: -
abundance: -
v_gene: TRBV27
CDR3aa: CASSLSFSGEKLFF
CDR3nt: TGTGCCAGCAGTTTATCGTTCAGTGGTGAAAAACTGTTTTTT

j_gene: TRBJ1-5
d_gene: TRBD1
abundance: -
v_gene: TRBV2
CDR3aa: CASRADRGGNQPQHF
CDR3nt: TGTGCCAGCAGGGCCGACAGGGGAGGAAATCAGCCCCAGCATTTT

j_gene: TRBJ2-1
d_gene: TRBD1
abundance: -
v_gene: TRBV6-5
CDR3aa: CASSSKQGASYNEQFF
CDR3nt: TGTGCCAGCAGTTCCAAACAGGGGGCAAGCTACAATGAGCAGTTCTTC